This T cell receptor (beta chain) appears in the sequencing data of a study of blood T cell repertoires in COVID-19. Study background: Sites across the United States, Italy and Spain contributed samples from acute and convalescent COVID-19.

Adults between roughly 18 and 95 years of age took part from 24 US areas. Cohort assignment relied on participant-reported clinical history. Authors' methods: Amplified reference gene primers provided the basis for estimating nucleated cell counts. The assay was immunoSEQ multiplex PCR, and TCRdb's table has in-frame clones only and misses some. V and J calls plus clone size are reproduced from that table; the DNA served to infer D and trimming. The repertoire consists of 190,000 or so clones, with 87% occurring once and the leading ten covering 10%. The TCR sequence derives from a man between 18 and 29 years old with acute COVID-19. The sequenced sample consisted of PBMCs or T cells enriched from blood (not recorded which).

The CDR3 DNA reads as TGTGCCAGCAGCCCTCGCGGCGGGACCTACTACGAGCAGTACTTC. It encodes CASSPRGGTYYEQYF. This sequence joins TRBV27 and TRBJ2-7, with TRBD2 as a possible D gene (6 bases). The germline V gene has CDR1 MNHEY and CDR2 SMNVEV (reference sequence). Trimming left V 6 bases short and J 3 bases short, with 18 bases between. The CDR3 has 15 amino acids.